This TCR beta chain originates from a study of cytomegalovirus exposure and HLA in healthy donors. Germline V gene data show CDR1 as SGDLS and CDR2 as YYNGEE. CDR3 length: 21 amino acids. With 0 bases removed from V and 0 bases from J, the gap between germline ends came to 25 bases. Profiled with immunoSEQ multiplex PCR; TCRdb holds only in-frame clones, not every one. The sample includes approximately 88,000 clones, approximately 81% of them seen just once. The gene calls are TRBV9 and TRBJ1-5, with D perhaps TRBD1 (5 bases). The specimen sequenced was PBMCs. The sequence came from a woman aged 18-35 years in good health and CMV-seropositive. CDR3 sequence (DNA): TGTGCCAGCAGCGTAGGCGGCAGCACCGGGGGTGTCCCCTATAGCAATCAGCCCCAGCATTTT. Translation: CASSVGGSTGGVPYSNQPQHF.